The 24 T cell receptor beta chains below were found in one sample sequenced in a study of early T cells in non-severe SARS-CoV-2 infection (dated by TCRdb to the early 2020s). The library relied on 5' RACE. Sequencing took place on a NextSeq 500. Using fastp trimming at Q25 and MiXCR clonotype assembly, TCRdb reanalyzed the public sequencing data and kept in-frame beta chains. Merged by CDR3 protein, the rows form single entries marked with the most common genes and DNA. Recorded for this sample are about 82,000 distinct CDR3 sequences; roughly 13% of them occurred a single time. Jointly, the top ten make up nearly 6% of the sample. The sample comprised whole blood. The receptors stem from an adult who was a healthcare worker with PCR-confirmed SARS-CoV-2 infection or an uninfected control (not recorded which).

V usage is TRBV18 and J usage is TRBJ1-2; TRBD1 matches at 9 bases. Germline values: CDR1 KGHSH, CDR2 LQKENI. After removal of 3 bases from V and 2 bases from J, the junction contained 7 bases not matched to a gene. This CDR3 region has 16 residues. This CDR3 is CASSPTSGTGNYGYTF. In nucleotides, the CDR3 is TGTGCCAGCTCACCGACATCCGGGACAGGGAACTATGGCTACACCTTC.

The table lists this clonotype with a few counts. This rearrangement joins TRBV20-1 to TRBJ1-4, with D possibly being TRBD1 (5 bases). Germline V gives CDR1 DFQATT, CDR2 SNEGSKA (reference sequence). This CDR3 region has 13 residues. V was clipped by 6 bases and J by 5 bases, with 13 bases between them. The CDR3 sequence: CSATRQTNEKLFF. CDR3 coding DNA: TGCAGTGCGACAAGACAGACGAATGAAAAACTGTTTTTT.

This clonotype was counted ten times or more. The chain links TRBV6-1 to TRBJ2-5; tentatively, D is TRBD2 (6 bases). This CDR3 has 15 amino acids. Germline lookup yields CDR1 MNHNS and CDR2 SASEGT. Deletions cut 1 base from V and 2 bases from J, with 11 bases between. The CDR3 coding sequence is TGTGCCAGCAGTGAAGGGTTCGGGACTCAAGAGACCCAGTACTTC. Its translation: CASSEGFGTQETQYF.

There are a few counts of this clonotype. The gene calls are TRBV20-1 and TRBJ1-1; no definite D call. V was cut by 4 bases and J by 0 bases, with 15 bases left in between. Germline CDR1 DFQATT, CDR2 SNEGSKA (reference sequence). The CDR3 runs 15 residues. DNA of the CDR3: TGCAGTGCTACCAGTCCGTTACAGTTGAACACTGAAGCTTTCTTT. Amino acid sequence: CSATSPLQLNTEAFF.

Ten or more counts support this clonotype. The chain carries TRBV27 and TRBJ2-7; weak D call: TRBD1 (5 bases). The germline CDR1 and CDR2 sequences are MNHEY and SMNVEV (reference sequence). The CDR3 is 14 residues long. The ends were cut back, 0 bases at V and 1 base at J, with 7 bases in the middle. CDR3 sequence (DNA): TGTGCCAGCAGTTTATCGCCAGGGTCCTACGAGCAGTACTTC. This codes for CASSLSPGSYEQYF.

This clonotype was observed a few times. The V call is TRBV28, the J call TRBJ2-5; 9 bases are shared with TRBD2. The trim removed 4 bases at V and 4 bases at J, leaving 7 bases unmatched. The germline V gene encodes CDR1 MDHEN and CDR2 SYDVKM. The CDR3 has 15 residues. The CDR3, as DNA: TGTGCCAGCAGTTCAAGACTAGCGGATGGAGAGACCCAGTACTTC. This encodes CASSSRLADGETQYF.

J is TRBJ2-1 and V is TRBV20-1; 8 nucleotides align to TRBD2. Germline V gene sequence: CDR1 DFQATT, CDR2 SNEGSKA (reference sequence). The CDR3 is 14 amino acids. Trimming took 3 bases from V and 6 from J; bases not matched to a gene: 7. The CDR3 region is CSARRGLGGNEQFF. In DNA form, the CDR3 reads TGCAGTGCTAGGCGGGGACTAGGGGGCAATGAGCAGTTCTTC.

The chain's CDR3 is CASSQESGNTIYF. In DNA form, the CDR3 reads TGTGCCAGCAGCCAAGAGTCCGGAAACACCATATATTTT. The chain has TRBV4-2 and TRBJ1-3; no firm D call. Germline V CDR1 and CDR2: LGHNA, YNFKEQ. This CDR3 is 13 amino acids long. V dropped 0 bases and J dropped 4 bases, with 4 bases sitting between them.

The genes are TRBV7-2 and TRBJ2-7; TRBD1 agrees at 7 bases. The CDR3 is 14 amino acids. The J segment lost 2 bases and the V segment lost 4 bases, leaving 5 bases of the junction unmatched. Germline lookup yields CDR1 SGHTA and CDR2 FQGNSA. CDR3 residues: CASSSGTDPYEQYF. The CDR3 region has the DNA TGTGCCAGCAGCTCCGGGACAGACCCCTACGAGCAGTACTTC.

In this sample, this clonotype turned up a few times. The chain couples TRBV6-5 to TRBJ2-7; the D is unclear. The CDR3 length is 12 residues. Germline V gene lookup returns CDR1 MNHEY and CDR2 SVGAGI. The ends were cut back, 9 bases at V and 6 bases at J, with 15 bases in the middle. The CDR3 loop reads CASYQDPSEQYF. CDR3 nucleotide sequence: TGTGCCAGTTATCAGGATCCGTCCGAGCAGTACTTC.

The rearrangement links TRBV20-1 to TRBJ2-1; TRBD2 matches at 10 bases. This CDR3 region has 15 residues. CDR1 and CDR2 (germline): DFQATT, SNEGSKA (reference sequence). J gave up 10 bases and V 6 bases, and 15 bases lay outside the gene matches. The CDR3 bases are TGCAGTGCCATTCCTAGCGGGAGCAAAGGTCGAGAGCAGTTCTTC. Protein product: CSAIPSGSKGREQFF.

The rearrangement joins TRBV24-1 to TRBJ2-1; 8 nucleotides match TRBD2. The CDR3 covers 16 residues. The junction had 4 bases not matched to a gene; V was cut back by 4 bases and J by 0 bases. CDR1 and CDR2 from the germline V gene are KGHDR and SFDVKD. CDR3 bases: TGTGCCACCAGTGAGACGAGCGGGAGCTCCTACAATGAGCAGTTCTTC. Residues: CATSETSGSSYNEQFF.

This clonotype was observed many times. The chain carries TRBV7-2 and TRBJ2-3; D is possibly TRBD1 (6 bases). This CDR3 has 16 residues. The germline gives CDR1 SGHTA, CDR2 FQGNSA. V shed 2 bases and J shed 0 bases, with 12 bases lying between them. The CDR3 is CASSLQGLSSTDTQYF. In nucleotides, the CDR3 is TGTGCCAGCAGCTTACAGGGGCTTTCTAGCACAGATACGCAGTATTTT.

The chain recombines TRBV13 with TRBJ2-3, with 14 nucleotides matching TRBD2. The ends lost 5 bases at V and 6 bases at J; junction bases unmatched: 10. The CDR3 consists of 17 residues. Germline assignment: CDR1 PRHDT and CDR2 FYEKMQ (reference sequence). The CDR3 is CASSDSPGLAGVDTQYF. The CDR3 DNA sequence: TGTGCCAGCAGCGACTCCCCGGGACTAGCGGGAGTGGATACGCAGTATTTT.

This clonotype has ten or more counts. The rearrangement joins TRBV6-5 to TRBJ1-4; TRBD1 is a possible D gene (6 bases). This CDR3 has 13 amino acids. The V and J ends lost 4 bases and 4 bases respectively, with 7 bases between them. The germline gives CDR1 MNHEY, CDR2 SVGAGI. CDR3 sequence: CASSSRGNEKLFF. The CDR3 region has the DNA TGTGCCAGCAGTTCCAGGGGTAATGAAAAACTGTTTTTT.

The chain has TRBV5-1 and TRBJ1-1; tentatively, D is TRBD1 (5 bases). Trimming stripped 4 bases from V and 0 bases from J, with 13 bases between. This CDR3 has 15 amino acids. Looked up from germline, CDR1 is SGHRS and CDR2 is YFSETQ. The chain's CDR3 is CASSQGLVMNTEAFF. CDR3 nucleotide sequence: TGCGCCAGCAGCCAGGGATTGGTCATGAACACTGAAGCTTTCTTT.

This clonotype was observed a few times. The chain recombines TRBV12-3 or TRBV12-4 with TRBJ2-1; 7 nucleotides align to TRBD2. V shed 6 bases and J 10 bases; nucleotides not matched to a gene: 15. This CDR3 region has 15 residues. The CDR3 sequence: CASSFLGGQGQEQFF. DNA of the CDR3: TGTGCCAGCAGCTTCTTGGGAGGGCAGGGCCAGGAGCAGTTCTTC.

The gene calls are TRBV18 and TRBJ2-7, with 10 bases aligning to TRBD1. The germline CDR1 and CDR2 sequences are KGHSH and LQKENI. The junction had 9 bases not matched to a gene; V was cut back by 11 bases and J by 5 bases. This CDR3 comprises 13 residues. The CDR3 here is CAGQGQGRNEQYF. In nucleotides, the CDR3 is TGTGCCGGGCAGGGACAGGGGCGGAACGAGCAGTACTTC.

This chain joins TRBV5-1 and TRBJ2-3; TRBD2 is a possible D gene (6 bases). V dropped 0 bases and J dropped 0 bases, with 11 bases sitting between them. The CDR3 covers 16 residues. The germline gives CDR1 SGHRS, CDR2 YFSETQ. The CDR3 protein is CASSLDGLPSTDTQYF. For the CDR3, the DNA is TGCGCCAGCAGCTTGGACGGACTACCTAGCACAGATACGCAGTATTTT.

The sample holds a few counts of this clonotype. The chain employs TRBV12-3 or TRBV12-4 and TRBJ2-1, with 9 bases fitting TRBD2. The CDR3 has 16 amino acids. Trimming took 8 bases from V and 10 from J; bases not matched to a gene: 18. This CDR3 is CASWAGLVAGAEEQFF. The CDR3 DNA reads as TGTGCCAGCTGGGCAGGGCTAGTAGCGGGAGCTGAGGAGCAGTTCTTC.

CDR3 nucleotide sequence: TGTGCCATCAGCCCTTCGACAGGGGCCCGATTCACCATATATTTT. This sequence encodes CAISPSTGARFTIYF. The gene calls are TRBV10-3 and TRBJ1-3, with 8 bases that match TRBD1. J was trimmed by 9 bases and V by 6 bases; bases with no gene match: 13. Germline V lookup: CDR1 ENHRY, CDR2 SYGVKD. This CDR3 has 15 amino acids.

This clonotype appeared many times. The rearrangement uses TRBV25-1 and TRBJ1-1; the match to TRBD1 covers 7 bases. Germline values: CDR1 MGHDK, CDR2 SYGVNS. This CDR3 is 14 amino acids long. V gave up 3 bases and J gave up 6 bases; unmatched junction bases: 7. The CDR3 nucleotides are TGTGCCAGCAGTGACCCTGACAGGGTGGCTGAAGCTTTCTTT. Its translation: CASSDPDRVAEAFF.

This clonotype was seen repeatedly, ten times or more. This chain links TRBV4-1 with TRBJ1-5; maybe TRBD1 (5 bases). V lost 5 bases to trimming and J lost 5 bases, with 13 bases between them. Germline V CDR1 and CDR2: MGHRA, YSYEKL. This CDR3 spans 14 amino acids. CDR3 residues: CASSYDSTYQPQHF. DNA of the CDR3: TGCGCCAGCAGCTATGACAGCACTTATCAGCCCCAGCATTTT.

The chain is built from TRBV7-8 and TRBJ2-7, with D hard to call. CDR1 and CDR2 from the germline V gene are SGHVS and FQNEAQ. V lost 2 bases to trimming and J lost 1 base, with 12 bases between them. This CDR3 has 15 amino acids. The DNA for the CDR3 is TGTGCCAGCAGCTTACTTGATCCAGGATCCTACGAGCAGTACTTC. Amino acids: CASSLLDPGSYEQYF.